What follows is one T cell receptor beta chain and its context. Its specificity is unknown. The data were obtained in a study of CD8+CD57+ T cells in acquired aplastic anemia. Findings and caveats of the study: Some 28 CD8+ CDR3 sequences occurred in both the patients and the controls. CD8+ Simpson's diversity in patients was not significantly different from that in controls.

It was genomic DNA that served as the template for profiling TCR beta VDJ and CDR3. One entry per CDR3 protein, called by TCRdb with MiXCR from the reads. The table includes under 200,000 distinct CDR3 sequences, roughly two thirds detected once. The CDR3 has 14 residues. Germline CDR1 reads SGHTA; CDR2 reads FQGNSA. Unmatched junction bases numbered 9, after V lost 4 bases and J lost 9 bases. Individuals selected for sequencing had exhibited CD8+CD57+ cell expansion on flow cytometry. The diagnosis in all patients was severe acquired aplastic anemia. The sample was sorted CD4+, CD8+, or CD8+CD57+ T cells (not recorded which) from PBMCs. This chain uses TRBV7-2 with TRBJ2-1; 7 bases align to TRBD2. The receptor's source is a human donor with aplastic anemia. CDR3 DNA sequence: TGTGCCAGCAGCTCGTCTGGACTAGAGGGTGAGCAGTTCTTC. This translates into CASSSSGLEGEQFF.